These T cell receptor beta chains were read from a single sample in a study of blood T cells in healthy people across ages. TCRdb independently ran MiXCR on the 5' RACE reads; one entry per CDR3 protein. The table has roughly 1.5 million distinct CDR3 sequences, roughly 43% seen once; the top ten hold about 3.8%. Source material: blood. The receptors were sampled from a woman aged 18-29 years in good health. CDR3s include the opening cysteine and the closing phenylalanine or tryptophan. D genes are given only for firm matches. Clone size is given for some rows only: seen once, a few or many times, or a class if the clone is expanded.

V	D	size	J	DNA	CDR3
TRBV7-6	-	-	TRBJ2-3	TGTGCCAGCAGCCCCGGGGGGCAGCCTTACACAGATACGCAGTATTTT	CASSPGGQPYTDTQYF
TRBV6-2/TRBV6-3	-	-	TRBJ1-1	TGTGCCACCCACGGTCGGAACGTTGAAGCTTTCTTT	CATHGRNVEAFF
TRBV7-2	-	few	TRBJ1-1	TGTGCCAGCAGCTTAAGGGCGGGGACTGAAGCTTTCTTT	CASSLRAGTEAFF
TRBV29-1	-	-	TRBJ2-3	TGCAGCGTTCGCCAGCGCACAGATACGCAGTATTTT	CSVRQRTDTQYF
TRBV27	-	-	TRBJ2-7	TGTGCCAGCAGTTTAGAGGAGGGGACAGCCTGCGAGCAGTACTTC	CASSLEEGTACEQYF
TRBV7-9	-	-	TRBJ1-1	TGTGCCAGCAGCTCCCCCATTTCGTACGGAAACTCTGAAGCTTTCTTT	CASSSPISYGNSEAFF
TRBV7-2	-	-	TRBJ1-4	TGTGCCAGCAGCATGGGACGGTTTGGTGAAAAACTGTTTTTT	CASSMGRFGEKLFF
TRBV6-6	TRBD2	few	TRBJ2-5	TGTGCCAGCAGTTACTCGAGACGGGGGGGCTTAGAGACCCAGTACTTC	CASSYSRRGGLETQYF
TRBV20-1	-	few	TRBJ1-6	TGCAGTGCTAGAGTCGCGGCGCTTTATAATTCACCCCTCCACTTT	CSARVAALYNSPLHF
TRBV29-1	-	-	TRBJ2-7	TGCAGCGTAGCTAGTGATTCCACCTACGAGCAGTACTTC	CSVASDSTYEQYF
TRBV29-1	-	-	TRBJ2-7	TGCAGCGTTGTACCCGGGGAAAAAGGTCCCTCCGAGCAGTACTTC	CSVVPGEKGPSEQYF
TRBV20-1	-	-	TRBJ1-1	TGCAGTGCTTCGGAGGGGGGGCTCACTGAAGCTTTCTTT	CSASEGGLTEAFF
TRBV5-1	TRBD1	-	TRBJ2-5	TGCGCCAGCAGCACCCGGACAGGGGGGAGAGAAGAGACCCAGTACTTC	CASSTRTGGREETQYF
TRBV7-9	-	few	TRBJ1-2	TGTGCCAGCAGCTTAGACCGGCTTGGCTACACCTTC	CASSLDRLGYTF
TRBV20-1	TRBD1	few	TRBJ1-2	TGCAGTGCTTCAGATCTGGACAGGATCCTCTATGGCTACACCTTC	CSASDLDRILYGYTF
TRBV11-2	-	few	TRBJ2-2	TGTGCCAGCAGCTTAGTTGGGGGCCTTTACACCGGGGAGCTGTTTTTT	CASSLVGGLYTGELFF
TRBV5-1	-	-	TRBJ2-1	TGCGCCAGCAGCTTGCGAAGCCTAGCGAGCAATGAACAGTTCTTC	CASSLRSLASNEQFF
TRBV20-1	TRBD1	-	TRBJ1-2	TGCAGTGCTAGAGAGCCCCACAGGGGACCTAACTATGGCTACACCTTC	CSAREPHRGPNYGYTF
TRBV12-3/TRBV12-4	-	many	TRBJ2-1	TGTGCCAGCAGTCCCTCCCCCAGGGGATGGAAGGGGACCTCCTACAATGAGCAGTTCTTC	CASSPSPRGWKGTSYNEQFF
TRBV5-1	-	-	TRBJ2-5	TGCGCCAGCAGCTTGCTGTCAGATGAAGAGACCCAGTACTTC	CASSLLSDEETQYF
TRBV6-5	-	-	TRBJ2-1	TGTGCCAGTGCGGTGGGGGCCTCCTACAATGAGCAGTTCTTC	CASAVGASYNEQFF
TRBV25-1	-	-	TRBJ2-1	TGTGCCAGCAGTGACATCGAGCAGTTCTTC	CASSDIEQFF
TRBV4-1	-	-	TRBJ1-4	TGCCCCAGCAGCCAAGGACGGGCAAATGAAAAACTGTTTTTT	CPSSQGRANEKLFF
TRBV7-3	-	many	TRBJ1-2	TGTGCCAGCAGCTTAATTCCGGGATTTGGGGGCTACACCTTC	CASSLIPGFGGYTF
TRBV6-2/TRBV6-3	-	-	TRBJ2-7	TGTGCCAGTCAACGGAGGAACGCCGAGCAGTACTTC	CASQRRNAEQYF
TRBV29-1	-	many	TRBJ2-1	TGCAGCGTTGAAATATACTCCTACAATGAGCAGTTCTTC	CSVEIYSYNEQFF
TRBV5-6	TRBD1	-	TRBJ2-3	TGTGCCAGCAGCTTTGACAGGGCCACCGTTAGGGATTCAGGTACGCAGTATTTT	CASSFDRATVRDSGTQYF
TRBV4-3	-	-	TRBJ2-1	TGCGCCAGCAGCCAAGTGCGGGATCGCTACAATGAGCAGTTCTTC	CASSQVRDRYNEQFF
TRBV12-3/TRBV12-4	TRBD2	-	TRBJ2-3	TGTGCCAGCAGTCCTAGCGGGGGCCCGAATACGCAGTATTTT	CASSPSGGPNTQYF
TRBV6-5	TRBD2	few	TRBJ2-7	TGTGCCAGCAGTTCTAGCGGGGGGGCCTTCAGCGAGCAGTACTTC	CASSSSGGAFSEQYF
TRBV5-1	-	-	TRBJ2-7	TGCGCCAGCAGCCGGCGAGAGAACTACGAGCAGTACTTC	CASSRRENYEQYF
TRBV28	TRBD1	-	TRBJ2-2	TGTGCCAGCAACACAGGGGGCCTCCGGGAGCTGTTTTTT	CASNTGGLRELFF
TRBV2	-	-	TRBJ1-1	TGTGCCGGTGCGCGGGACCTCACTGAAGCTTTCTTT	CAGARDLTEAFF
TRBV29-1	-	-	TRBJ1-2	TGCAGCGGTCAAACCCAGGGCGCCAACTATGGCTACACCTTC	CSGQTQGANYGYTF
TRBV6-2/TRBV6-3	-	-	TRBJ1-1	TGTGCCAGCAACCAGGGACCCCACACTGAAGCTTTCTTT	CASNQGPHTEAFF
TRBV27	-	-	TRBJ2-2	TGTGCCAGCAGTTTCGGCTGGGATACCGGGGAGCTGTTTTTT	CASSFGWDTGELFF
TRBV7-3	-	-	TRBJ2-3	TGTGCCAGCAGCCCCCTTGGACTATTACCAGATACGCAGTATTTT	CASSPLGLLPDTQYF